This T cell receptor beta chain was found in a study of T cells in Graves' hyperthyroidism and ophthalmopathy. The study's findings and limits: Blood shared most expanded thyroid clonotypes above 0.001.

This clonotype has ten or more counts. The antigen remains unidentified. RNA transcripts were the template for amplifying TCR beta CDR3 regions. HTBI primers were employed in a first-round RT-PCR of the TCR CDR3. TCRdb analysed the multiplex PCR reads with MiXCR anew, one entry per CDR3 protein. The table records fewer than 650,000 distinct CDR3 sequences, approximately 15% of them present only once. V was clipped by 6 bases and J by 1 base; unmatched bases: 7. This CDR3 has 14 amino acids. The germline gives CDR1 DFQATT, CDR2 SNEGSKA (reference sequence). Lactation, pregnancy, other autoimmune disease or uncontrolled infection led to exclusion of patients.

J is TRBJ2-7 and V is TRBV20-1; 9 positions match TRBD2. The sequencing sample was made of blood. The source of this sequence is a woman under 30 with Graves' ophthalmopathy. This chain's CDR3 is CSASQLAGSYEQYF. CDR3 DNA: TGCAGTGCCTCCCAGCTAGCGGGATCCTACGAGCAGTACTTC.